The 24 T cell receptor beta chains reported below all come from one sample, sequenced in a study of spatial heterogeneity in lung cancer. The sample's time point: sample taken at primary tumor resection. Whole RNA came from tumor, nontumor lung or frozen PBMC and was sequenced without being sorted. TCRdb re-analysed the 5' RACE reads in MiXCR, keeping a single row per CDR3 protein. This sample has 60,000 to 90,000 distinct CDR3 sequences, with about an eighth found just once. Sequencing was performed on PBMCs, taken at surgery. These receptors originate from a male donor with early-stage non-small cell lung cancer.

The chain links TRBV5-1 to TRBJ1-1; D possibly corresponds to TRBD1 (5 bases). This CDR3 is built from 13 residues. The germline gives CDR1 SGHRS, CDR2 YFSETQ. V was shortened by 3 bases and J by 6 bases, with 12 bases between the two germline ends. For the CDR3, the DNA is TGCGCCAGCAGCTCGGTAGGGGCCGCTGAAGCTTTCTTT. This codes for CASSSVGAAEAFF.

This rearrangement joins TRBV5-1 to TRBJ2-7; 12 nucleotides line up with TRBD2. CDR1 and CDR2 from the germline V gene are SGHRS and YFSETQ. V trimming: 3 bases; J trimming: 6 bases; junction bases outside the gene matches: 10. There are 16 residues in the CDR3. CDR3: CASSWGPSGRAREQYF. As DNA, the CDR3 is TGCGCCAGCAGCTGGGGCCCTAGCGGGAGGGCCCGCGAGCAGTACTTC.

This clonotype was seen many times. This chain connects TRBV24-1 to TRBJ2-3; 10 nucleotides match TRBD2. Germline V CDR1 and CDR2: KGHDR, SFDVKD. Unmatched junction bases numbered 10, after V lost 4 bases and J lost 10 bases. The CDR3 sequence is 15 residues long. DNA of the CDR3: TGTGCCACCAGTGAACCGGGACTAGCGAACGAGGCGCAGTATTTT. Its protein product is CATSEPGLANEAQYF.

There are a few counts of this clonotype. The V and J genes are TRBV10-3 and TRBJ2-2, with 7 bases that match TRBD2. The CDR3 spans 15 residues. Looked up from germline, CDR1 is ENHRY and CDR2 is SYGVKD. The V and J ends lost 4 bases and 5 bases, in that order; junction bases with no gene match: 7. Written as DNA, the CDR3 is TGTGCCATCAGTGTGGGCGCGGGAGAGACCGGGGAGCTGTTTTTT. Residues: CAISVGAGETGELFF.

V gene TRBV27 combines with J gene TRBJ1-1; 10 bases are shared with TRBD1. V lost 2 bases to trimming and J lost 5 bases; unmatched junction nucleotides: 5. The CDR3 sequence is 15 residues long. The germline CDR1 and CDR2 sequences are MNHEY and SMNVEV (reference sequence). CDR3 region: CASSLRGGQGTEAFF. The CDR3 DNA reads as TGTGCCAGCAGTTTAAGGGGGGGACAGGGGACTGAAGCTTTCTTT.

The rearrangement joins TRBV27 to TRBJ2-1; D ambiguous. Per the germline V gene, CDR1 is MNHEY and CDR2 is SMNVEV (reference sequence). The CDR3 runs to 12 residues. Trimming shortened V by 3 bases and J by 9 bases, and 9 bases separated the two germline ends. CDR3: CASSFAMSEQFF. CDR3 DNA: TGTGCCAGCAGTTTCGCCATGAGTGAGCAGTTCTTC.

This clonotype has at least ten counts. The CDR3 region has the DNA TGTGCCAGTCACCGGGACCCAATAAACAATGAGCAGTTCTTC. Its protein is CASHRDPINNEQFF. This chain links TRBV7-2 with TRBJ2-1; either TRBD1 or TRBD2 may fit D (5 bases each). Germline loops: CDR1 SGHTA, CDR2 FQGNSA. The CDR3 totals 14 residues. V was trimmed by 9 bases and J by 5 bases, leaving 17 bases between them.

V usage is TRBV5-4 and J usage is TRBJ2-7; TRBD2 is a possible D gene (5 bases). V dropped 4 bases and J dropped 1 base, with 12 bases sitting between them. This CDR3 has 14 residues. Germline CDR1 reads SGHNT; CDR2 reads YYREEE (reference sequence). The chain's CDR3 is CASSPERESYEQYF. CDR3 in DNA: TGTGCCAGCAGCCCGGAGAGGGAATCCTACGAGCAGTACTTC.

The chain carries TRBV27 and TRBJ2-7; 9 nucleotides line up with TRBD2. Trimming at V came to 3 bases and at J to 6 bases, leaving 3 bases not matched to a gene. This CDR3 region has 13 residues. CDR1 is MNHEY and CDR2 is SMNVEV in the germline V gene (reference sequence). The CDR3 is CASSLREGSEQYF. The CDR3 DNA follows: TGTGCCAGCAGTTTGCGGGAGGGCTCCGAGCAGTACTTC.

The sample holds many counts of this clonotype. The chain joins TRBV18 to TRBJ1-5, with 10 bases matching TRBD1. CDR3 length: 15 amino acids. Losses at the gene ends were 9 bases for V and 4 bases for J; bases not matched to a gene: 9. Per germline, CDR1 KGHSH and CDR2 LQKENI. The CDR3 protein is CASSPDRGGNQPQHF. CDR3 DNA sequence: TGTGCCAGTAGTCCGGACAGGGGGGGTAATCAGCCCCAGCATTTT. The whole variable domain, filled in from reference TRBV18 and TRBJ1-5, reads NAGVMQNPRHLVRRRGQEARLRCSPMKGHSHVYWYRQLPEEGLKFMVYLQKENIIDESGMPKERFSAEFPKEGPSILRIQQVVRGDSAAYFCASSPDRGGNQPQHFGDGTRLSIL.

This clonotype has only a few counts. V usage is TRBV15 and J usage is TRBJ1-6; 8 bases line up with TRBD1. Trimming at V came to 2 bases and at J to 8 bases, leaving 5 bases not matched to a gene. The length of the CDR3 is 15 residues. Germline V lookup: CDR1 LNHNV, CDR2 YYDKDF (reference sequence). The CDR3 loop is CATSRQGARDSPLHF. In DNA, the CDR3 is TGTGCCACCAGCAGACAGGGGGCTAGGGATTCACCCCTCCACTTT.

The J gene is TRBJ2-1, the V gene TRBV15; D gene unclear. CDR1 LNHNV and CDR2 YYDKDF come from the germline V gene (reference sequence). Trimming removed 1 base at V and 5 bases at J, with 3 bases between. This CDR3 comprises 12 residues. CDR3 sequence reads: CATSRVNNEQFF. The DNA of the CDR3 is TGTGCCACCAGCAGAGTTAACAATGAGCAGTTCTTC.

The J gene is TRBJ1-2, the V gene TRBV7-2; D gene unclear. Germline CDR1 reads SGHTA; CDR2 reads FQGNSA. V was shortened by 1 base and J by 8 bases, with 11 bases between the two germline ends. CDR3 length: 13 amino acids. CDR3 DNA sequence: TGTGCCAGCAGCTTAGGGCAGCCTTGGGGCTACACCTTC. This gives the protein CASSLGQPWGYTF.

J is TRBJ2-2 and V is TRBV11-3, with 7 bases identical to TRBD2. CDR1 SGHNT and CDR2 YENEEA come from the germline V gene. With V trimmed by 1 base and J by 3 bases, 8 bases remained unmatched. The CDR3 consists of 17 residues. As DNA, the CDR3 is TGTGCCAGCAGCTTAGCGTTGGCGGGAGTTTACACCGGGGAGCTGTTTTTT. It is translated as CASSLALAGVYTGELFF.

The chain links TRBV19 to TRBJ1-2; possibly TRBD1 for D (6 bases). The CDR3 is 14 residues long. The germline V and J ends were trimmed by 2 bases and 4 bases, with 11 bases remaining between them. From germline, CDR1 is LNHDA and CDR2 SQIVND (reference sequence). CDR3 coding DNA: TGTGCCAGTAGTATAACAGGGCCCACCTATGGCTACACCTTC. Translated: CASSITGPTYGYTF.

This clonotype was seen more than once but under ten times. The V call is TRBV12-3 or TRBV12-4, the J call TRBJ1-2; tentatively, D is TRBD1 (6 bases). Trimming shortened V by 5 bases and J by 8 bases, and 21 bases separated the two germline ends. The CDR3 consists of 15 residues. CDR3 protein: CASSLGNRAELGYTF. CDR3 nucleotides: TGTGCCAGCAGTCTAGGCAACAGGGCTGAATTGGGCTACACCTTC.

The CDR3 DNA is TGCAGCGTTGAAGATATAAACCGTTGGACTGAAGCTTTCTTT. Translation: CSVEDINRWTEAFF. This chain joins TRBV29-1 and TRBJ1-1; D remains ambiguous. This CDR3 is 14 amino acids long. Trimming pared 0 bases from V and 5 bases from J, leaving 13 bases between. Germline CDR1 and CDR2: SQVTM and ANQGSEA.

Many counts were recorded for this clonotype. The chain combines TRBV4-1 with TRBJ1-1; D gene unclear. CDR3 length: 15 amino acids. V was pared by 1 base and J by 0 bases, with 9 bases between. Per germline, CDR1 MGHRA and CDR2 YSYEKL. The CDR3 DNA sequence: TGCGCCAGCAGCCAAGGGCCCGGGATGAACACTGAAGCTTTCTTT. Translating gives CASSQGPGMNTEAFF.

Many counts were recorded for this clonotype. V and J are TRBV7-9 and TRBJ2-1; TRBD2 matches at 7 bases. CDR3 size: 15 residues. J was trimmed by 7 bases and V by 4 bases; bases with no gene match: 10. Germline loops: CDR1 SEHNR, CDR2 FQNEAQ (reference sequence). The CDR3 region is CASSSLTSAQNEQFF. The DNA of the CDR3 is TGTGCCAGCAGCTCCCTTACTAGCGCCCAAAATGAGCAGTTCTTC.

The sample holds a few counts of this clonotype. This chain uses TRBV3-1 with TRBJ1-6; D remains unclear. Germline CDR1 and CDR2: LGHDT and YNNKEL (reference sequence). This CDR3 contains 15 residues. The V end lost 1 base, the J end lost 4 bases, and 8 bases lay between the germline ends. Here the CDR3 reads CASSQGRRYNSPLHF. CDR3 DNA sequence: TGTGCCAGCAGCCAAGGAAGGCGGTATAATTCACCCCTCCACTTT. Supplemented by reference TRBV3-1 and TRBJ1-6, the full variable domain reads DTAVSQTPKYLVTQMGNDKSIKCEQNLGHDTMYWYKQDSKKFLKIMFSYNNKELIINETVPNRFSPKSPDKAHLNLHINSLELGDSAVYFCASSQGRRYNSPLHFGNGTRLTVT.

This clonotype was found a few times. The chain joins TRBV4-1 to TRBJ2-3; D gene unclear. V lost 1 base to trimming and J lost 4 bases, with 9 bases between them. This CDR3 spans 14 amino acids. Germline V gene data show CDR1 as MGHRA and CDR2 as YSYEKL. For the CDR3, the DNA is TGCGCCAGCAGCCAAGCCCTAGTCCCAGATACGCAGTATTTT. Its protein is CASSQALVPDTQYF.

This clonotype was observed a few times. This chain uses TRBV6-6 with TRBJ1-5; D is unresolved. The germline gives CDR1 MNHNY, CDR2 SVGAGI (reference sequence). This CDR3 spans 17 amino acids. Trimming left V 0 bases short and J 0 bases short, with 12 bases between. The chain's CDR3 is CASSYSSNRNSNQPQHF. The CDR3 nucleotides are TGTGCCAGCAGTTACTCGTCAAACAGAAATAGCAATCAGCCCCAGCATTTT.

J is TRBJ2-6 and V is TRBV10-3; 8 bases agree with TRBD1. CDR1 is ENHRY and CDR2 is SYGVKD in the germline V gene. The trim removed 3 bases at V and 3 bases at J, leaving 4 bases unmatched. CDR3 length equals 16 residues. The CDR3 bases are TGTGCCATCAGTGAAGGACAGGGCCTTGGGGCCAACGTCCTGACTTTC. The encoded protein is CAISEGQGLGANVLTF.

This clonotype showed up many times. A much larger clone sits a single nucleotide away, making a read error possible. The chain is built from TRBV5-6 and TRBJ1-2; TRBD1 agrees at 8 bases. The germline V gene has CDR1 SGHDT and CDR2 YYEEEE. The CDR3 extends over 13 amino acids. This CDR3 reads CVSSSGQAYGYTF. The CDR3 region has the DNA TGTGTCAGCAGCTCGGGACAGGCCTATGGCTACACCTTC.